This entry lists 19 T cell receptor beta chains sequenced from one sample in a study of technical replicates of blood from a few donors. Here immunoSEQ multiplex PCR was the method, and the copy in TCRdb shows in-frame clones only, minus some. The sample has roughly 80,000 clones, 93% seen once; the top ten hold 0.2% to 0.25%. The sample consisted of T cells isolated from PBMCs. These receptors were taken from a human donor in good health.

The gene calls are TRBV6-5 and TRBJ2-7, with a tentative D call TRBD2 (5 bases). The V end was cut by 2 bases, the J end by 2 bases, with 16 bases between. The germline V gene has CDR1 MNHEY and CDR2 SVGAGI. The CDR3 is 16 amino acids. The CDR3 sequence: CASSYVSSALAYEQYF. CDR3 nucleotide sequence: TGTGCCAGCAGTTACGTTAGTAGCGCCCTCGCCTACGAGCAGTACTTC.

V gene TRBV28 combines with J gene TRBJ1-4, with D unresolved. The V gene's germline CDR1 is MDHEN and CDR2 SYDVKM. The CDR3 contains 12 residues. With 4 bases removed from V and 3 bases from J, the gap between germline ends came to 3 bases. CDR3 bases: TGTGCCAGCAGTTCTGCTAATGAAAAACTGTTTTTT. Residues: CASSSANEKLFF.

This sequence joins TRBV29-1 and TRBJ1-2; TRBD1 aligns across 7 bases. The V and J ends lost 7 bases and 6 bases, in that order; junction bases with no gene match: 8. Germline values: CDR1 SQVTM, CDR2 ANQGSEA. This CDR3 spans 12 amino acids. CDR3 DNA: TGCAGCGCTAGAGTAACAGGGGATGGCTACACCTTC. Translation: CSARVTGDGYTF.

The chain links TRBV6-6 to TRBJ2-2; possibly TRBD2 for D (6 bases). Trimming took off 5 bases at V and 5 bases at J, with 9 bases between the two ends. CDR3 size: 13 residues. Germline CDR1 and CDR2: MNHNY and SVGAGI (reference sequence). The chain's CDR3 is CASSGLQTGELFF. The DNA for the CDR3 is TGTGCCAGCAGTGGACTACAAACCGGGGAGCTGTTTTTT.

The genes are TRBV7-8 and TRBJ1-1; 7 bases are shared with TRBD1. V shed 0 bases, J shed 4 bases, and the junction held 5 bases outside the gene matches. Germline CDR1 and CDR2: SGHVS and FQNEAQ. The CDR3 spans 15 residues. The CDR3 bases are TGTGCCAGCAGCTTAGCTCTTACAGGGGCCACTGAAGCTTTCTTT. This encodes CASSLALTGATEAFF.

CDR3 amino acids: CATSRDSGPRYGYTF. The DNA of the CDR3 is TGTGCCACCAGCAGAGATAGCGGGCCCCGCTATGGCTACACCTTC. The V and J genes are TRBV15 and TRBJ1-2; no definite D call. The CDR3 runs to 15 residues. Germline CDR1 LNHNV, CDR2 YYDKDF (reference sequence). V lost 0 bases and J 4 bases, leaving 12 bases between the germline ends.

The V and J genes are TRBV10-3 and TRBJ2-3; TRBD2 aligns across 9 bases. The CDR3 contains 15 residues. The junction had 11 bases not matched to a gene; V was cut back by 8 bases and J by 5 bases. Per germline, CDR1 ENHRY and CDR2 SYGVKD. CDR3 loop: CAIGAGGMYVDTQYF. DNA for the CDR3: TGTGCCATCGGAGCGGGGGGTATGTATGTAGATACGCAGTATTTT.

V usage is TRBV28 and J usage is TRBJ1-5; D possibly corresponds to TRBD1 (6 bases). This CDR3 comprises 14 residues. V was cut by 10 bases and J by 6 bases, with 19 bases left in between. Per germline, CDR1 MDHEN and CDR2 SYDVKM. The CDR3 bases are TGTGCCACTAGAGAACAGGGTTGGGGTCAGCCCCAGCATTTT. Translated, it gives CATREQGWGQPQHF.

CDR3 nucleotides: TGTGCCAGCAGCGTAGCTAGGGGTACTGAAGCTTTCTTT. It yields the protein CASSVARGTEAFF. V gene TRBV9 combines with J gene TRBJ1-1; maybe TRBD1 (5 bases). Germline V CDR1 and CDR2: SGDLS, YYNGEE. The CDR3 spans 13 residues. V lost 0 bases and J 5 bases, leaving 8 bases between the germline ends.

This chain joins TRBV5-1 and TRBJ2-2; 8 bases are shared with TRBD2. CDR1 SGHRS and CDR2 YFSETQ come from the germline V gene. This CDR3 has 15 residues. V dropped 2 bases and J dropped 3; count of bases not matched to a gene: 3. CDR3 sequence (DNA): TGCGCCAGCAGCTTCGGGAGGGCTGACACCGGGGAGCTGTTTTTT. Translated: CASSFGRADTGELFF.

The chain couples TRBV7-3 to TRBJ2-1; D possibly corresponds to TRBD2 (5 bases). The germline V gene has CDR1 SGHTA and CDR2 FQGTGA. Trimming shortened V by 5 bases and J by 3 bases, and 8 bases separated the two germline ends. This CDR3 spans 13 amino acids. The CDR3 sequence: CASSNRGYNEQFF. In nucleotides, the CDR3 is TGTGCCAGCAGCAACCGGGGCTACAATGAGCAGTTCTTC.

The chain employs TRBV25-1 and TRBJ2-5; D possibly corresponds to TRBD2 (6 bases). Germline lookup yields CDR1 MGHDK and CDR2 SYGVNS. Trimming cost V 5 bases and J 5 bases, with 15 bases left between them. This CDR3 spans 14 amino acids. The CDR3 bases are TGTGCCAGCAGTCTCAATGCGGGGCCGGAGACCCAGTACTTC. Translation gives CASSLNAGPETQYF.

The chain is built from TRBV5-1 and TRBJ2-1; D gene uncertain. This CDR3 has 13 residues. Germline assignment: CDR1 SGHRS and CDR2 YFSETQ. Trimming stripped 0 bases from V and 7 bases from J, with 8 bases between. The CDR3 DNA sequence: TGCGCCAGCAGCTTGGGGGCCCCGAATGAGCAGTTCTTC. The encoded protein is CASSLGAPNEQFF.

The chain carries TRBV30 and TRBJ2-5; 7 positions match TRBD2. Losses at the gene ends were 0 bases for V and 2 bases for J; bases not matched to a gene: 3. The germline V gene has CDR1 GTSNPN and CDR2 SVGIG (reference sequence). This CDR3 has 14 amino acids. CDR3: CAWSVSSGQETQYF. CDR3 DNA: TGTGCCTGGAGTGTATCTAGCGGACAAGAGACCCAGTACTTC.

This clone was counted a single time. This chain joins TRBV6-5 and TRBJ2-6; no clear D gene. The CDR3 consists of 14 residues. The ends were cut back, 7 bases at V and 2 bases at J, with 9 bases in the middle. Germline V lookup: CDR1 MNHEY, CDR2 SVGAGI. Written as DNA, the CDR3 is TGTGCCAGCACACCGGGTGCTGGGGCCAACGTCCTGACTTTC. This gives the protein CASTPGAGANVLTF.

The chain has TRBV30 and TRBJ2-1, with 7 nucleotides matching TRBD2. CDR3 size: 18 residues. V dropped 5 bases and J dropped 10; count of bases not matched to a gene: 26. Germline V gene lookup returns CDR1 GTSNPN and CDR2 SVGIG (reference sequence). CDR3 coding DNA: TGTGCCTGGGGGGGGACTGTTTTTGGGCTAGCGGCCTACAGGGAGCAGTTCTTC. It codes for CAWGGTVFGLAAYREQFF.

The rearrangement links TRBV6-5 to TRBJ2-5; the match to TRBD1 covers 7 bases. Losses at the gene ends were 5 bases for V and 5 bases for J; bases not matched to a gene: 8. Germline V gives CDR1 MNHEY, CDR2 SVGAGI. The CDR3 runs to 14 residues. The DNA for the CDR3 is TGTGCCAGCAGTGCGCGACAGGGTGGGGAGACCCAGTACTTC. Protein: CASSARQGGETQYF.

J is TRBJ1-2 and V is TRBV5-4, with TRBD1 matching over 9 bases. With 3 bases clipped from V and 5 bases from J, the junction kept 8 bases outside the gene matches. This CDR3 has 15 amino acids. CDR1 SGHNT and CDR2 YYREEE come from the germline V gene (reference sequence). The CDR3 bases are TGTGCCAGCAGCTCCCGGGACAGGGTCGTATATGGCTACACCTTC. Residues: CASSSRDRVVYGYTF.

The rearrangement joins TRBV19 to TRBJ1-2; D possibly corresponds to TRBD1 (6 bases). CDR3 length equals 17 residues. The V gene lost 3 bases and the J gene lost 4 bases, with 21 bases spanning the gap. Germline lookup yields CDR1 LNHDA and CDR2 SQIVND (reference sequence). The CDR3 sequence: CASSILFGRTGSYGYTF. Here the CDR3 DNA reads TGTGCCAGTAGTATTCTGTTTGGTCGCACAGGGAGCTATGGCTACACCTTC.